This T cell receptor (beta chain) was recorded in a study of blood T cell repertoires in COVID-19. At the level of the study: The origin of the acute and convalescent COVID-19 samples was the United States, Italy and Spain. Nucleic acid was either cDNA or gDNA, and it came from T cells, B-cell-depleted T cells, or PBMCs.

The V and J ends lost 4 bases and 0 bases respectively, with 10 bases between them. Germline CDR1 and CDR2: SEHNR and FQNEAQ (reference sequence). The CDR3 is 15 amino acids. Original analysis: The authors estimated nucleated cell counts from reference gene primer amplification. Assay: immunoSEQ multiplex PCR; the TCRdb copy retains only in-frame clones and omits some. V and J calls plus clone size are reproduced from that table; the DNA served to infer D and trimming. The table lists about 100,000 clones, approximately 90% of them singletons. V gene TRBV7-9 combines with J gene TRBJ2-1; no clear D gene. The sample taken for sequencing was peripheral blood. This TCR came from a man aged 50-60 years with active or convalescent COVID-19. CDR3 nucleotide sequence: TGTGCCAGCAGCTACGATAGTGGCTCCTACAATGAGCAGTTCTTC. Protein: CASSYDSGSYNEQFF.